The source of this TCR beta chain is a study of T-cell reconstitution after alpha-beta-depleted transplantation in children. TCRbeta library construction was performed incorporating unique molecular identifiers. Via MiXCR, TCRdb re-called the PCR reads, giving one row per CDR3 protein. The table records 200,000 to 250,000 distinct CDR3 sequences, 8% to 9.5% of them present only once. The CDR3 has 14 residues. Germline V gene lookup returns CDR1 SGHRS and CDR2 YFSETQ. V gave up 4 bases and J gave up 8 bases; unmatched junction bases: 3. The clonotype comes from a human donor who donated a stem cell graft to a child with acute lymphoblastic leukemia. Material: PBMCs from the stem cell graft donor, obtained from the stem cell graft. The V call is TRBV5-1, the J call TRBJ2-1; 13 nucleotides align to TRBD2. CDR3 sequence (DNA): TGCGCCAGCAGCACTAGCGGGGGGGCCTATGAGCAGTTCTTC. It translates to CASSTSGGAYEQFF.